The 26 T cell receptor beta chains in this list originate from one sample, sequenced in a study of blood T cell repertoires in COVID-19. This table comes from immunoSEQ multiplex PCR, and its TCRdb copy is limited to in-frame clones, with some not included. Among fewer than 250,000 clones listed, around 86% were seen once. Sequencing input: PBMCs or T cells enriched from blood (not recorded which). These receptors all stem from a woman in her thirties or forties with acute COVID-19.

In DNA, the CDR3 is TGTGCCAGCAGTACCACTAGTCCCGAGCAGTACTTC. This codes for CASSTTSPEQYF. The V and J genes are TRBV6-6 and TRBJ2-7; D possibly corresponds to TRBD2 (5 bases). V lost 5 bases and J lost 6, with 11 bases in between. The CDR3 consists of 12 residues. CDR1 and CDR2 from the germline V gene are MNHNY and SVGAGI (reference sequence).

This clone was detected only a few times. The chain is built from TRBV2 and TRBJ2-7; 12 nucleotides agree with TRBD2. Trimming took 8 bases from V and 7 from J; bases not matched to a gene: 9. CDR1 is SNHLY and CDR2 is FYNNEI in the germline V gene. The CDR3 has 14 amino acids. The CDR3 loop is CASRALAGGGEQYF. The CDR3 DNA sequence: TGTGCCAGCCGTGCCCTAGCGGGAGGGGGTGAGCAGTACTTC.

This clone was found a few times. The CDR3 DNA is TGTGCCAGCAGATCAGCGGCCCAAGAGACCCAGTACTTC. This encodes CASRSAAQETQYF. The V and J genes are TRBV12-3 or TRBV12-4 and TRBJ2-5; the D gene is possibly TRBD2 (5 bases). V lost 6 bases, J lost 1 base, and 9 bases lay in between. This CDR3 region has 13 residues.

This clone was counted a single time. The chain has TRBV7-9 and TRBJ2-3; D perhaps matches TRBD2 (6 bases). Germline V lookup: CDR1 SEHNR, CDR2 FQNEAQ (reference sequence). This CDR3 has 15 amino acids. V was trimmed by 5 bases and J by 2 bases, leaving 14 bases between them. CDR3 DNA: TGTGCCAGCAGCCCATGGACTACCGACACAGATACGCAGTATTTT. Translated, it gives CASSPWTTDTDTQYF.

The CDR3 reads CASRNRVGTEAFF. In DNA, the CDR3 is TGTGCCAGCAGAAACAGGGTAGGGACTGAAGCTTTCTTT. This chain links TRBV12-3 or TRBV12-4 with TRBJ1-1; tentatively, D is TRBD1 (6 bases). The V and J ends lost 6 bases and 5 bases respectively, with 13 bases between them. The CDR3 has 13 amino acids.

This rearrangement joins TRBV2 to TRBJ1-6; D not resolved. Trimming took 3 bases from V and 0 from J, leaving 6 bases between them. CDR1 is SNHLY and CDR2 is FYNNEI in the germline V gene. The CDR3 has 15 amino acids. CDR3 residues: CASSDSSSYNSPLHF. DNA for the CDR3: TGTGCCAGCAGTGACTCGAGCTCCTATAATTCACCCCTCCACTTT.

This clone was counted a single time. The sample holds other DNA sequences that translate to the same CDR3. This chain uses TRBV5-1 with TRBJ1-3; D perhaps matches TRBD1 (6 bases). V lost 0 bases, J lost 0 bases, and 7 bases lay in between. This CDR3 is built from 15 residues. Germline V gives CDR1 SGHRS, CDR2 YFSETQ. The CDR3 region has the DNA TGCGCCAGCAGCTTGGGAGGGGGCTCTGGAAACACCATATATTTT. Amino acid sequence: CASSLGGGSGNTIYF.

This chain uses TRBV28 with TRBJ1-5; no clear D gene. The CDR3 sequence is 13 residues long. Trimming shortened V by 3 bases and J by 7 bases, and 10 bases separated the two germline ends. Germline CDR1 and CDR2: MDHEN and SYDVKM. DNA for the CDR3: TGTGCCAGCAGTTTGGTAGGAGTGCAGCCCCAGCATTTT. It is translated as CASSLVGVQPQHF.

J is TRBJ2-7 and V is TRBV3-1 (or the pseudogene TRBV3-2); 7 bases fit TRBD1. Per the germline V gene, CDR1 is LGHDT and CDR2 is YNNKEL (reference sequence). This CDR3 is 17 amino acids long. Unmatched junction bases numbered 11, after V lost 0 bases and J lost 3 bases. The CDR3 spells CASSQDRGTELFYEQYF. The CDR3 DNA reads TGTGCCAGCAGCCAAGATCGAGGGACAGAGCTCTTCTACGAGCAGTACTTC.

This clone came up a few times. The genes are TRBV21-1 and TRBJ2-7; the table calls TRBD2, which could not be checked here. TRBV21-1 is described as a pseudogene. The CDR3 loop spans 16 amino acids. CDR3 sequence (DNA): TGTGCCAGCAGCAAAGCGAAGGCGGGAGGTTGGATGGAGCAGTACTTC. Protein sequence: CASSKAKAGGWMEQYF.

The chain combines TRBV19 with TRBJ1-2; 9 nucleotides match TRBD1. The CDR3 runs to 17 residues. Germline V gene sequence: CDR1 LNHDA, CDR2 SQIVND (reference sequence). V lost 6 bases and J lost 8; bases outside the gene matches: 19. As DNA, the CDR3 is TGTGCCAGTAGGAACCCCGGGACAGGGCGTCGGTTAGGCGGCTACACCTTC. Protein: CASRNPGTGRRLGGYTF.

The chain employs TRBV5-1 and TRBJ2-6; D is ambiguous. The germline gives CDR1 SGHRS, CDR2 YFSETQ. The length of the CDR3 is 15 residues. Trimming shortened V by 0 bases and J by 2 bases, and 6 bases separated the two germline ends. The CDR3, as DNA: TGCGCCAGCAGCTTGGGTGCTACTGGGGCCAACGTCCTGACTTTC. Encoded protein: CASSLGATGANVLTF.

This clone was detected only once. The gene calls are TRBV28 and TRBJ1-3; no clear D gene. The CDR3 has 15 amino acids. CDR1 and CDR2 from the germline V gene are MDHEN and SYDVKM. Trimming cost V 5 bases and J 0 bases, with 11 bases left between them. The CDR3 protein is CASSPPPGSGNTIYF. DNA of the CDR3: TGTGCCAGCAGTCCTCCACCAGGCTCTGGAAACACCATATATTTT.

There are a few counts of this clone. V and J are TRBV5-1 and TRBJ2-3; D gene ambiguous. Looked up from germline, CDR1 is SGHRS and CDR2 is YFSETQ. The CDR3 has 15 amino acids. V was clipped by 0 bases and J by 4 bases, with 12 bases between them. DNA of the CDR3: TGCGCCAGCAGCTTGGACCCTTCTATCGCAGATACGCAGTATTTT. As protein: CASSLDPSIADTQYF.

V is TRBV10-1 and J is TRBJ2-3; no firm D call. The germline CDR1 and CDR2 sequences are WNHNN and SYGVQD (reference sequence). The CDR3 contains 13 residues. Deletions cut 1 base from V and 3 bases from J, with 5 bases between. CDR3 amino acids: CASSEYTTDTQYF. The CDR3 coding sequence is TGCGCCAGCAGTGAGTACACGACAGATACGCAGTATTTT.

The chain joins TRBV7-8 to TRBJ2-4, with unresolved D. V was cut by 5 bases and J by 1 base, with 12 bases left in between. The CDR3 has 15 residues. From germline, CDR1 is SGHVS and CDR2 FQNEAQ. The CDR3 loop reads CASSPPRRAKNIQYF. The CDR3 nucleotides read TGTGCCAGCAGCCCCCCCCGGCGGGCCAAAAACATTCAGTACTTC. The full variable domain, its missing parts supplied by reference TRBV7-8 and TRBJ2-4, is GAGVSQSPRYKVAKRGQDVALRCDPISGHVSLFWYQQALGQGPEFLTYFQNEAQLDKSGLPSDRFFAERPEGSVSTLKIQRTQQEDSAVYLCASSPPRRAKNIQYFGAGTRLSVL.

In this sample, this clone turned up many times. The chain employs TRBV4-3 and TRBJ2-6, with D possibly being TRBD2 (6 bases). From germline, CDR1 is LGHNA and CDR2 YSLEER. The CDR3 loop spans 16 amino acids. V was cut by 0 bases and J by 2 bases, with 8 bases left in between. CDR3 loop: CASSQDTGAGANVLTF. The CDR3 nucleotides are TGCGCCAGCAGCCAAGATACGGGGGCTGGGGCCAACGTCCTGACTTTC.

Points on this clone: One end of the junction is discordant with germline, which a read error may explain. The chain has TRBV7-2 and TRBJ2-5; 7 positions agree with TRBD1. The CDR3 loop spans 17 amino acids. Germline loops: CDR1 SGHTA, CDR2 FQGNSA. CDR3 DNA sequence: TGTGCCAGCAGCTTGGGAACAGGGGTCCAATACCAGGAGACCCAGTACTTC. Translating gives CASSLGTGVQYQETQYF.

The chain carries TRBV2 and TRBJ2-5; 10 bases agree with TRBD2. The CDR3 sequence is 13 residues long. V shed 9 bases and J 2 bases; nucleotides not matched to a gene: 3. CDR1 is SNHLY and CDR2 is FYNNEI in the germline V gene. The CDR3 bases are TGTGCCAGAGCGGGAGGGGGTCAAGAGACCCAGTACTTC. Translation gives CARAGGGQETQYF. The entire variable domain, with the rest obtained from reference TRBV2 and TRBJ2-5, is as follows: EPEVTQTPSHQVTQMGQEVILRCVPISNHLYFYWYRQILGQKVEFLVSFYNNEISEKSEIFDDQFSVERPDGSNFTLKIRSTKLEDSAMYFCARAGGGQETQYFGPGTRLLVL.

The chain carries TRBV7-9 and TRBJ1-5, with D perhaps TRBD1 (5 bases). The V gene lost 1 base and the J gene lost 2 bases, with 6 bases spanning the gap. Germline V CDR1 and CDR2: SEHNR, FQNEAQ (reference sequence). The CDR3 covers 14 residues. CDR3 loop: CASSLEGGNQPQHF. The CDR3 DNA is TGTGCCAGCAGCTTAGAAGGGGGCAATCAGCCCCAGCATTTT.

The V call is TRBV6-2 or TRBV6-3, the J call TRBJ2-1; 7 nucleotides align to TRBD1. With 0 bases clipped from V and 7 bases from J, the junction kept 6 bases outside the gene matches. The CDR3 totals 15 residues. Germline V gives CDR1 MNHEY, CDR2 SVGEGT. CDR3 in amino acids: CASSYSRQGTNEQFF. The DNA of the CDR3 is TGTGCCAGCAGTTACTCCCGACAGGGTACGAATGAGCAGTTCTTC.

This chain uses TRBV7-2 with TRBJ2-5, with D perhaps TRBD2 (5 bases). Germline V lookup: CDR1 SGHTA, CDR2 FQGNSA. V was clipped by 1 base and J by 2 bases, with 8 bases between them. The CDR3 contains 14 residues. CDR3: CASSLGLAQETQYF. The CDR3 nucleotides are TGTGCCAGCAGCTTAGGTCTAGCTCAAGAGACCCAGTACTTC. Using reference TRBV7-2 and TRBJ2-5 for the parts outside the CDR3, the full variable domain is GAGVSQSPSNKVTEKGKDVELRCDPISGHTALYWYRQSLGQGLEFLIYFQGNSAPDKSGLPSDRFSAERTGGSVSTLTIQRTQQEDSAVYLCASSLGLAQETQYFGPGTRLLVL.

The chain uses TRBV7-9 and TRBJ1-2, with TRBD1 as a possible D gene (6 bases). V lost 5 bases, J lost 3 bases, and 19 bases lay in between. Germline values: CDR1 SEHNR, CDR2 FQNEAQ (reference sequence). The CDR3 is 16 residues long. In DNA form, the CDR3 reads TGTGCCAGCAGCCCCGGAACAGGGCACACCGACTATGGCTACACCTTC. It yields the protein CASSPGTGHTDYGYTF. Complete variable domain (other parts from reference TRBV7-9 and TRBJ1-2): DTGVSQNPRHKITKRGQNVTFRCDPISEHNRLYWYRQTLGQGPEFLTYFQNEAQLEKSRLLSDRFSAERPKGSFSTLEIQRTEQGDSAMYLCASSPGTGHTDYGYTFGSGTRLTVV.

The chain is built from TRBV25-1 and TRBJ2-5, with D maybe TRBD2 (6 bases). Germline V CDR1 and CDR2: MGHDK, SYGVNS. CDR3 length: 14 amino acids. Trimming removed 3 bases at V and 7 bases at J, with 15 bases between. CDR3 residues: CASSDRVPGGTQYF. The CDR3 coding sequence is TGTGCCAGCAGTGACCGGGTACCCGGGGGGACCCAGTACTTC.

The V call is TRBV28, the J call TRBJ2-7; no definite D call. V shed 8 bases and J shed 7 bases, with 12 bases lying between them. Germline lookup yields CDR1 MDHEN and CDR2 SYDVKM. The CDR3 runs 11 residues. The CDR3 loop is CASSRLWEQYF. DNA of the CDR3: TGTGCCAGCTCCCGACTGTGGGAGCAGTACTTC.

The genes are TRBV29-1 and TRBJ1-2; D may be TRBD1 (6 bases). Germline V gives CDR1 SQVTM, CDR2 ANQGSEA. The CDR3 has 11 residues. Trimming left V 4 bases short and J 11 bases short, with 14 bases between. This CDR3 reads CSVVQGTLYTF. The CDR3 DNA sequence: TGCAGCGTTGTACAGGGAACTCTTTACACCTTC. The whole variable domain, filled in from reference TRBV29-1 and TRBJ1-2, reads SAVISQKPSRDICQRGTSLTIQCQVDSQVTMMFWYRQQPGQSLTLIATANQGSEATYESGFVIDKFPISRPNLTFSTLTVSNMSPEDSSIYLCSVVQGTLYTFGSGTRLTVV.